These 6 T cell receptor beta chains originate from one sample sequenced in a study of cytomegalovirus exposure and HLA in healthy donors. Both 60 Vbeta primers and 13 Jbeta primers went into the PCR. Using immunoSEQ multiplex PCR, the repertoire was profiled, and TCRdb retains in-frame clones only, with some absent. The table lists under 200,000 clones, approximately 80% of them singletons. The sequenced sample was PBMCs. All receptors derive from a woman in her forties or fifties in good health and CMV-seronegative.

The rearrangement uses TRBV2 and TRBJ2-1, with a weak D call TRBD2 (6 bases). The germline gives CDR1 SNHLY, CDR2 FYNNEI. V lost 5 bases to trimming and J lost 9 bases, with 17 bases between them. There are 14 residues in the CDR3. This chain's CDR3 is CASSRLVSSGEQFF. The DNA of the CDR3 is TGTGCCAGCAGTCGACTAGTCAGTAGCGGTGAGCAGTTCTTC.

This clone is a singleton in its sample. The CDR3 bases are TGTGCCAGCAGCCCATGGGACAGGGGTCTTTCGGGCTACACCTTC. Translated, it gives CASSPWDRGLSGYTF. The J gene is TRBJ1-2, the V gene TRBV5-4; 10 nucleotides match TRBD1. The CDR3 sequence is 15 residues long. The germline gives CDR1 SGHNT, CDR2 YYREEE (reference sequence). V was pared by 4 bases and J by 8 bases, with 11 bases of the junction left unmatched.

This clone was observed once. Germline and junction disagree at one end, which may indicate a read error. The chain uses TRBV4-3 and TRBJ2-5, with D unclear. The end of the DNA fits TRBJ2-7 better, so the J call may be wrong. CDR3 length equals 13 residues. The germline V gene has CDR1 LGHNA and CDR2 YSLEER. As DNA, the CDR3 is TGCGCTAGCAGCCAAGATTTCTCCTACGAGCAGTACTTC. Protein: CASSQDFSYEQYF.

The count of this clone is one. The rearrangement links TRBV19 to TRBJ1-1; TRBD1 might be the D (5 bases). The CDR3 totals 12 residues. CDR1 is LNHDA and CDR2 is SQIVND in the germline V gene (reference sequence). The V end was cut by 4 bases, the J end by 8 bases, with 11 bases between. For the CDR3, the DNA is TGTGCCAGTAGTACCGTCGGGGGGGAAGCTTTCTTT. Protein sequence: CASSTVGGEAFF.

J is TRBJ2-7 and V is TRBV7-9, with TRBD1 as a possible D gene (7 bases). V was trimmed by 1 base and J by 1 base, leaving 11 bases between them. CDR3 size: 15 residues. In germline, CDR1 is SEHNR, CDR2 FQNEAQ (reference sequence). The DNA of the CDR3 is TGTGCCAGCAGCTTAGGGAGGGGGCTATCCTACGAGCAGTACTTC. Translating gives CASSLGRGLSYEQYF.

This clone appeared a single time. The genes are TRBV7-2 and TRBJ2-3; 7 positions match TRBD2. Germline V gene data show CDR1 as SGHTA and CDR2 as FQGNSA. The CDR3 totals 16 residues. Trimming cost V 2 bases and J 0 bases; bases outside gene matches: 5. The CDR3, as DNA: TGTGCCAGCAGCTTACTTACGGGGGGAAGCACAGATACGCAGTATTTT. Protein sequence: CASSLLTGGSTDTQYF. The full variable domain, rest sourced from reference TRBV7-2 and TRBJ2-3, is GAGVSQSPSNKVTEKGKDVELRCDPISGHTALYWYRQSLGQGLEFLIYFQGNSAPDKSGLPSDRFSAERTGGSVSTLTIQRTQQEDSAVYLCASSLLTGGSTDTQYFGPGTRLTVL.